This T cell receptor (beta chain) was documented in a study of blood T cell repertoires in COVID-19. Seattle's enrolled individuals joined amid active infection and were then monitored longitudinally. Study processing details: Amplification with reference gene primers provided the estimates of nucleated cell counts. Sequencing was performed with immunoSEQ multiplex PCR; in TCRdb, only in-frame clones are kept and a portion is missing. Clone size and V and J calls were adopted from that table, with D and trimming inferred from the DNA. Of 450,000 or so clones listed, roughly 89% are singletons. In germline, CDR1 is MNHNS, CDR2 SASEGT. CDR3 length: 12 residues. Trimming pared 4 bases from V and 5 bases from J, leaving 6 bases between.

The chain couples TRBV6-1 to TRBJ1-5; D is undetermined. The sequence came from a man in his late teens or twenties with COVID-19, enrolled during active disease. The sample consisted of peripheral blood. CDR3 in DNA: TGTGCCAGCAGTGGGGAGTATCAGCCCCAGCATTTT. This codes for CASSGEYQPQHF.